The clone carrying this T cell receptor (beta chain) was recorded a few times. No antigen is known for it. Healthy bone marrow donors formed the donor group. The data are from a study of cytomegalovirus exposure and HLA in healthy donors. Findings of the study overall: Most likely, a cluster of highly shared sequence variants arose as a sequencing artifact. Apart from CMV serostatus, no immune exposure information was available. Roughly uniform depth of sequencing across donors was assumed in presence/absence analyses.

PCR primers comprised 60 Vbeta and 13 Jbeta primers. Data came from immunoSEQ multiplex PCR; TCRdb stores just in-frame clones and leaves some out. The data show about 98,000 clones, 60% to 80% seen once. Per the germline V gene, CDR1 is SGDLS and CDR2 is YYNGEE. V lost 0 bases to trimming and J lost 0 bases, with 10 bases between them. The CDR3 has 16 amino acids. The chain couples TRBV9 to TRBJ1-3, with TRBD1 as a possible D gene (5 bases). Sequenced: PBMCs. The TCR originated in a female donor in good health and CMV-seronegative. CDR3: CASSVGGTHSGNTIYF. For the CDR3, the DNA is TGTGCCAGCAGCGTAGGCGGGACCCACTCTGGAAACACCATATATTTT.